A selection of T cell receptor beta chains follows, all from one sample in a study of T cell changes during pregnancy in multiple sclerosis. Some clones are missing from TCRdb's copy, which holds only in-frame ones; the method was immunoSEQ multiplex PCR. The table has 65,000 to 95,000 clones, about 93% seen once. The specimen was peripheral blood, collected after pregnancy. The receptors originated from a female donor in good health, enrolled as a control in a pregnancy study. CDR3s include the opening cysteine and the closing phenylalanine or tryptophan. D genes are given only for firm matches. Clone size is stated in some rows and not others, as once, few, many or a class when expanded.

NA,TRBJ2-5,NA,TRBV5-4,CAQKWSGYETQYF,TGTGCCCAAAAATGGTCCGGGTACGAGACCCAGTACTTC
TRBD1,TRBJ2-7,NA,TRBV4-1,CASSQGQGTYEQYF,TGCGCCAGCAGCCAAGGACAGGGCACCTACGAGCAGTACTTC
NA,TRBJ2-1,NA,TRBV21-1,CASREETSGGHNEQFF,TGTGCCAGCAGAGAAGAGACTAGCGGGGGTCACAATGAGCAGTTCTTC
TRBD1,TRBJ2-1,NA,TRBV2,CASSAEPRTGNEQFF,TGTGCCAGCAGTGCCGAACCCCGGACAGGGAATGAGCAGTTCTTC
NA,TRBJ2-2,NA,TRBV7-7,CASSFQPPLAGGELFF,TGTGCTAGCAGCTTCCAACCCCCCTTGGCGGGCGGGGAGCTGTTTTTT
NA,TRBJ1-4,NA,TRBV2,CASMKQGSNEKLFF,TGTGCCAGCATGAAGCAGGGCAGTAATGAAAAACTGTTTTTT
TRBD1,TRBJ2-1,NA,TRBV2,CASSVRTGIGNEQFF,TGTGCCAGCAGTGTCCGGACAGGTATCGGCAATGAGCAGTTCTTC
TRBD1,TRBJ2-7,NA,TRBV9,CASSAGTGPYEQYF,TGTGCCAGCAGCGCCGGGACAGGGCCCTACGAGCAGTACTTC
NA,TRBJ2-7,NA,TRBV9,CASSARDNSYEQYF,TGTGCCAGCAGCGCCCGGGACAACTCCTACGAGCAGTACTTC
TRBD1,TRBJ2-5,NA,TRBV7-2,CASSFTGAETQYF,TGTGCCAGCAGCTTCACAGGGGCAGAGACCCAGTACTTC
NA,TRBJ1-1,NA,TRBV28,CASYSIGEAFF,TGTGCCAGCTACAGTATTGGGGAAGCTTTCTTT
TRBD2,TRBJ2-5,NA,TRBV25-1,CASSDPRAGGSETQYF,TGTGCCAGCAGTGACCCTCGAGCGGGGGGGTCAGAGACCCAGTACTTC
TRBD1,TRBJ1-2,NA,TRBV27,CASSTGTGQGYTF,TGTGCCAGCAGTACCGGGACAGGTCAGGGCTACACCTTC
NA,TRBJ1-2,once,TRBV19,CASSLGRGENGYTF,TGTGCCAGTAGTTTGGGCAGGGGAGAGAATGGCTACACCTTC
NA,TRBJ2-3,NA,TRBV5-1,CASSSGILADTQYF,TGCGCCAGCAGCTCAGGGATCCTCGCAGATACGCAGTATTTT
NA,TRBJ1-1,few,TRBV4-1,CASSQAGKGTEAFF,TGCGCCAGCAGCCAAGCAGGGAAGGGCACTGAAGCTTTCTTT
TRBD2,TRBJ2-3,NA,TRBV18,CASSLYRPPTSGVTDTQYF,TGTGCCAGCTCACTTTACCGACCTCCGACTAGCGGGGTTACAGATACGCAGTATTTT